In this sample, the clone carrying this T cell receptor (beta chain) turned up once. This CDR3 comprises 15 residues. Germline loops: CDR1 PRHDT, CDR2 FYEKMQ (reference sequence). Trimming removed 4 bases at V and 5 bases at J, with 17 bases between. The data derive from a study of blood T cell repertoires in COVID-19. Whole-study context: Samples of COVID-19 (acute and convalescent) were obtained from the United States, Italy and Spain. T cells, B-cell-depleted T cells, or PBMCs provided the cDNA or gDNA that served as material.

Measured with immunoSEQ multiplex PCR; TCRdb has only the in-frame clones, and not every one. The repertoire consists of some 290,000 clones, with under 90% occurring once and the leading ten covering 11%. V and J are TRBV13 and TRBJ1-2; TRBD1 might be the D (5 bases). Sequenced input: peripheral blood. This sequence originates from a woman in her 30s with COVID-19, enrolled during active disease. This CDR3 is CASSSGGWVNYGYTF. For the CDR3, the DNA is TGTGCCAGCAGCTCCGGGGGTTGGGTGAATTATGGCTACACCTTC.